This T cell receptor (beta chain) derives from a study of synovial regulatory T cells in juvenile arthritis (dated by TCRdb to about 2015). Study-wide context: Of the sequenced patients, three were therapy-naive, one was treated with methotrexate plus infliximab, six were treated with methotrexate, and one lacked treatment information. TCRbeta CDR3 repertoires of blood iaTreg cells, other blood Treg cells and synovial fluid Treg cells from matched patient samples were compared in the study. Treg and Teff subsets from approximately 10 JIA patients with active disease were included in the TCR repertoire comparisons. Effector T cell subsets from the study cohort were also sequenced for comparisons, but the Treg dataset by itself includes only blood Treg cells and synovial fluid Treg cells. Broad study findings and their caveats: Across patients, iaTreg TCR repertoires were largely private, and these iaTreg repertoires partially overlapped with synovial Teff and blood CPL repertoires. Lower TCR diversity was observed in blood iaTreg cells than in other blood Treg cells, consistent with antigen-driven expansion. Synovial Treg cells shared more CDR3 sequences with iaTreg cells than with other blood Treg cells, and Chao-Jaccard similarity confirmed that synovial Treg cells were more closely related to iaTreg cells.

Receptors were amplified or captured by the immunoSEQ multiplex PCR assay. TCRbeta CDR3 sequencing was performed by Adaptive Biotechnologies. As for how the authors treated the data: Repertoire similarity was assessed using the Chao-modified Jaccard index and the median clonotype overlap from 200 random subsamples at equal sample size. Similarity analyses were performed using either productive nucleotide sequences or in silico-translated amino acid sequences. Hierarchical clustering with single linkage and t-SNE based on Chao-modified Jaccard distances were applied for the comparison of repertoires. Repertoire diversity was measured with the Renyi index after sample size normalisation across a range of alpha values. TCRdb provides this immuneACCESS table in a form limited to in-frame rearrangements. Some clones are lacking; in checked studies, under half of them reflect an unresolved V gene, and why the rest are absent is not known. The DNA gave D and trimming, while V, J and clone size come from that table. The table kept for this sample lists about 10,000 clones. The ten largest clones represent roughly 1.6% of the sample.

iaTreg cells were HLA-DR+ Treg cells, more frequent in NO ID than ID patients at Tend; hypothesised to expand during inflammation. TCR repertoires were obtained from some eleven juvenile idiopathic arthritis patients with active disease who had not reached inactive disease, of whom 3 were polyarticular and 8 were oligoarticular. The median age of the TCR-sequenced patients was just under 12 years (range roughly 2.4-25), and their median disease duration was around seven years (range 0.2-19.1). Samples for TCR repertoire analysis came from two centres in Italy. Peripheral blood mononuclear cells were separated using a Histopaque-1077 density gradient and frozen in about 90% FCS with around 10% DMSO. Comments on this clone: Its antigen is still unknown.

The origin of this receptor is a donor aged 2-30 years with juvenile idiopathic arthritis. Sequenced input: Treg cells from blood. The intended sense of this specimen's cell subset or site label: HLA-DR+ inflammation-associated blood Treg cells.

The CDR3 region reads CASSPRGTLEKLFF. In this chain, TRBV4-2 is recombined with TRBJ1-4. Its CDR3 holds 14 amino acids, cysteine through phenylalanine. The protein alone is recorded here. The CDR1 and CDR2 encoded by the germline V gene are LGHNA and YNFKEQ.